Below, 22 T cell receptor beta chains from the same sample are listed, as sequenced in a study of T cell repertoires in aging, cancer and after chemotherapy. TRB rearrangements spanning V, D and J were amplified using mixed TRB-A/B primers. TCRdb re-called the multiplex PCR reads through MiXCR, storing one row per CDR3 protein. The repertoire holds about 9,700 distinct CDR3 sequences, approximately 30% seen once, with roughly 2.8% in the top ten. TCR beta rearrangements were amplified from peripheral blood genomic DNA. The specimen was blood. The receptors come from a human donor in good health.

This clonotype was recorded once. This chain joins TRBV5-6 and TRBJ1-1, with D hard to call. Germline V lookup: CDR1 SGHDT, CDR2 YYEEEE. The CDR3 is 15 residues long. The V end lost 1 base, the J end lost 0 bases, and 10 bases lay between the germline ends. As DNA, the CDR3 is TGTGCCAGCAGCTTGCCGGCGGGAATGAACACTGAAGCTTTCTTT. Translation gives CASSLPAGMNTEAFF.

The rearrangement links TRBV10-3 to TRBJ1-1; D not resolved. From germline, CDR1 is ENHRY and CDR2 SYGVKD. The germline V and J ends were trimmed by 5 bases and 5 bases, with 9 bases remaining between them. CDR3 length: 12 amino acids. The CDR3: CAISPSETEAFF. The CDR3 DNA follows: TGTGCCATCAGTCCCAGTGAGACTGAAGCTTTCTTT.

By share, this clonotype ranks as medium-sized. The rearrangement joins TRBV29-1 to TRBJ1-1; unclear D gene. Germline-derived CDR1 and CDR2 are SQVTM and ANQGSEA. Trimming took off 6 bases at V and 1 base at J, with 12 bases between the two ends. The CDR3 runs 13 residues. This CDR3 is CSVLGQANTEAFF. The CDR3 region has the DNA TGCAGCGTCCTCGGGCAGGCGAACACTGAAGCTTTCTTT.

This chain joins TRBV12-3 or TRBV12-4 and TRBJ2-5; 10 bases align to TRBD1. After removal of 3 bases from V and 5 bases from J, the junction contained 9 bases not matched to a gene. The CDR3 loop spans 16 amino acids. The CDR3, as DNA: TGTGCCAGCAGTTTTTGGGACAGGGGAAATGTGGAGACCCAGTACTTC. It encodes CASSFWDRGNVETQYF.

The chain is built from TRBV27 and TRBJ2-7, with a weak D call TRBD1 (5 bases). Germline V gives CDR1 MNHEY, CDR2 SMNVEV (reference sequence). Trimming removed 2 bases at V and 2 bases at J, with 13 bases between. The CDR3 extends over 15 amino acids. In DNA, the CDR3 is TGTGCCAGCAGTTTAGGGCAGGGTAACGCCTACGAGCAGTACTTC. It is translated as CASSLGQGNAYEQYF.

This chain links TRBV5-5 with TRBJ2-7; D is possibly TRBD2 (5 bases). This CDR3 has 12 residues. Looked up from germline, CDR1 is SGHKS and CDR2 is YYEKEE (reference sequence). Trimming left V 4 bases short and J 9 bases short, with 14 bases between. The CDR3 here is CASSHGNGGQYF. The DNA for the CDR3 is TGTGCCAGCAGCCACGGAAACGGAGGGCAGTACTTC.

For the CDR3, the DNA is TGTGCCAGCAGAGGGGGACACAGGGAAGGTCCAGACTCCTATAATTCACCCCTCCACTTT. Translated, it gives CASRGGHREGPDSYNSPLHF. The V gene is TRBV7-9, the J gene TRBJ1-6; a weak D match, TRBD1 (6 bases). V was cut by 6 bases and J by 0 bases, with 24 bases left in between. This CDR3 region has 20 residues. CDR1 SEHNR and CDR2 FQNEAQ come from the germline V gene (reference sequence). The full variable domain, its missing parts supplied by reference TRBV7-9 and TRBJ1-6, is DTGVSQNPRHKITKRGQNVTFRCDPISEHNRLYWYRQTLGQGPEFLTYFQNEAQLEKSRLLSDRFSAERPKGSFSTLEIQRTEQGDSAMYLCASRGGHREGPDSYNSPLHFGNGTRLTVT.

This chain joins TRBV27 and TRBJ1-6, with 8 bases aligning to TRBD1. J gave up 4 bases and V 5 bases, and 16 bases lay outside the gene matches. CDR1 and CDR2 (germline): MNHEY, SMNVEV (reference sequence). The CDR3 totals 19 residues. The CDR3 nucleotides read TGTGCCAGCAGTGAAGCGCGTGGGACAGGTCCGTGGTATAATTCACCCCTCCACTTT. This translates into CASSEARGTGPWYNSPLHF.

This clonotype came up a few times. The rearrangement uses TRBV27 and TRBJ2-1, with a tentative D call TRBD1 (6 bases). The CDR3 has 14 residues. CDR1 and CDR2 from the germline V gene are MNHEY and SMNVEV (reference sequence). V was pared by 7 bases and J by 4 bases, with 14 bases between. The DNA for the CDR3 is TGTGCCAGCACACAGGGATTTCCTTACAATGAGCAGTTCTTC. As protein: CASTQGFPYNEQFF.

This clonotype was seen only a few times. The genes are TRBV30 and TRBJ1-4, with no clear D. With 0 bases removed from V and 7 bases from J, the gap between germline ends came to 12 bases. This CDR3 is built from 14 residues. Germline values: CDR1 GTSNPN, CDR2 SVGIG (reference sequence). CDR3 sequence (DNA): TGTGCCTGGAGTGTAGGTGGGCGGGTTGAAAAACTGTTTTTT. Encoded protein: CAWSVGGRVEKLFF.

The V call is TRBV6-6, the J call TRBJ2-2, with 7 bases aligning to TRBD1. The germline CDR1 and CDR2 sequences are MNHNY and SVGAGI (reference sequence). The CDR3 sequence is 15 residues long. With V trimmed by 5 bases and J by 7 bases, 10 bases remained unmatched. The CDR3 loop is CASSHRDSEGGELFF. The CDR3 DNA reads TGTGCCAGCAGTCACCGGGACAGCGAGGGCGGGGAGCTGTTTTTT.

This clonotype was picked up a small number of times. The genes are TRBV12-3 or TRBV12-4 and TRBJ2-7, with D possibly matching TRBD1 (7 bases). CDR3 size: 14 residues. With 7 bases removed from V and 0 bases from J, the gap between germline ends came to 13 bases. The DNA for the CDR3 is TGTGCCAGCATCCAGGGGGGTAGCTCCTACGAGCAGTACTTC. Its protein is CASIQGGSSYEQYF.

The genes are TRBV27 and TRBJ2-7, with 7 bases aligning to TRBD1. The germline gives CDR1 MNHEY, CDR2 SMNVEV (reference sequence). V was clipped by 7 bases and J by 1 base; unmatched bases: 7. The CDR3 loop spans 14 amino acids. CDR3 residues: CASKEGAGSYEQYF. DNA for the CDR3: TGTGCCAGCAAAGAGGGGGCGGGTTCCTACGAGCAGTACTTC.

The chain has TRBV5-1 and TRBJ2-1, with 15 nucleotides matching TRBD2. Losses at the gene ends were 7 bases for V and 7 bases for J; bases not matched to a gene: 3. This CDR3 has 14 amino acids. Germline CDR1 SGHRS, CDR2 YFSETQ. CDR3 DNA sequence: TGCGCCAGCGGGGGGACTAGCGGGAGGAATGAGCAGTTCTTC. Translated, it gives CASGGTSGRNEQFF.

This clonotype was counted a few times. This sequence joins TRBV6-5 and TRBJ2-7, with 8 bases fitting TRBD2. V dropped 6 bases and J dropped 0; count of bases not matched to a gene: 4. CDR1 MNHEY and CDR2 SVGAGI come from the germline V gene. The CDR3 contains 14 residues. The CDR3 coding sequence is TGTGCCAGCAGCAGGACTAGCTCCTCCTACGAGCAGTACTTC. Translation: CASSRTSSSYEQYF.

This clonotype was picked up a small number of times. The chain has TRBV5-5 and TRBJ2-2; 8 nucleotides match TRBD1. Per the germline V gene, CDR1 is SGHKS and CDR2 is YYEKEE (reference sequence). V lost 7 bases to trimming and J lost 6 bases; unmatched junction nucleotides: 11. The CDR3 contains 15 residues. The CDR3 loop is CASSQIRQGSGELFF. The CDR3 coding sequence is TGTGCCAGCTCCCAAATTCGACAGGGGTCCGGGGAGCTGTTTTTT.

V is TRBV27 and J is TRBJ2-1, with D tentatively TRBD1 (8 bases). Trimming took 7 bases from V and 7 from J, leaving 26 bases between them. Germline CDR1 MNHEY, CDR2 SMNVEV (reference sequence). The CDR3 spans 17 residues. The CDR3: CASNPPGGGQVGNEQFF. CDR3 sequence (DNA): TGTGCCAGCAATCCTCCGGGCGGGGGACAGGTTGGTAATGAGCAGTTCTTC.

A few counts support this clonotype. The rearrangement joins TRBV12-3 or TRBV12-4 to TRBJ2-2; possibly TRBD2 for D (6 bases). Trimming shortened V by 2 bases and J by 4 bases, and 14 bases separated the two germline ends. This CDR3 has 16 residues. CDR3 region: CASSLPGSRITGELFF. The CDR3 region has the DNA TGTGCCAGCAGTTTACCCGGGAGTCGCATCACCGGGGAGCTGTTTTTT.

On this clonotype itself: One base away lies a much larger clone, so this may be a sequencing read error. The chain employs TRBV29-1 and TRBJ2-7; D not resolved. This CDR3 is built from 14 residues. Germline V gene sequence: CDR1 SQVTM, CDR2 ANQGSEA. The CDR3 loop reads CSVEDRPFSYEQCF. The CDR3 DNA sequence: TGCAGCGTTGAAGATCGGCCGTTCTCCTACGAGCAGTGCTTC.

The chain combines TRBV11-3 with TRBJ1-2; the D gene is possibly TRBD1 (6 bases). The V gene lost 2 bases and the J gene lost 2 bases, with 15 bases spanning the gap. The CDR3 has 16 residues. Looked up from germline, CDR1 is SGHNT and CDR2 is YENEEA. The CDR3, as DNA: TGTGCCAGCAGCTTAACCCATGACAGGCACAACTATGGCTACACCTTC. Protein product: CASSLTHDRHNYGYTF.

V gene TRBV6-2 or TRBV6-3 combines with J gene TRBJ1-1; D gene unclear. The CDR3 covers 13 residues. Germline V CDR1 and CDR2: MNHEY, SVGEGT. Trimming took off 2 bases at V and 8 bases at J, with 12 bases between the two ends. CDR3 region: CASSYLVDWEAFF. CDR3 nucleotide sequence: TGTGCCAGCAGTTACCTCGTGGATTGGGAAGCTTTCTTT.

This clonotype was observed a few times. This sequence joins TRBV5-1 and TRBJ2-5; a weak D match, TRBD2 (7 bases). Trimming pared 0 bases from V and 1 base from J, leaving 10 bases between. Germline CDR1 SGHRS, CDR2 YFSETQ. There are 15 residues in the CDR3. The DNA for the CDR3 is TGCGCCAGCAGCTTGGAGGGGGGGCCCCAAGAGACCCAGTACTTC. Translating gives CASSLEGGPQETQYF.